A selection of T cell receptor beta chains follows, all from one sample in a study of T cell changes during pregnancy in multiple sclerosis. Data came from immunoSEQ multiplex PCR; TCRdb stores just in-frame clones and leaves some out. Counted here are fewer than 75,000 clones, 80% to 95% occurring once; the ten biggest clones make up 3% to 4.5%. The material was peripheral blood, obtained after pregnancy. The origin of the receptors is a female donor in good health, enrolled as a control in a pregnancy study. CDR3s include the opening cysteine and the closing phenylalanine or tryptophan. The order of the fields is D gene, J gene, V gene, CDR3 protein. D genes are given only for firm matches.

>NA|TRBJ2-5|TRBV5-6
CASSSSGGGETQYF
>NA|TRBJ1-1|TRBV29-1
CSVADRRNTEAFF
>TRBD1|TRBJ1-4|TRBV19
CASSPPDRGPTNEKLFF
>NA|TRBJ1-1|TRBV5-1
CASSPQGRTEAFF
>NA|TRBJ1-3|TRBV5-1
CASSSRGLSGNTIYF
>TRBD2|TRBJ2-1|TRBV5-6
CASSLETSRAVRNEQFF
>NA|TRBJ2-2|TRBV5-4
CASSLEAGLGNTGELFF
>TRBD1|TRBJ2-7|TRBV6-4
CAGFRDSYEQYF
>TRBD2|TRBJ2-1|TRBV4-3
CASSQDLAGGSNEQFF
>TRBD2|TRBJ2-5|TRBV5-1
CASSLGTSGNQETQYF
>NA|TRBJ2-7|TRBV7-2
CASSLARTTYEQYF
>TRBD2|TRBJ2-1|TRBV14
CASSLRPSGGQSYEQFF
>NA|TRBJ1-3|TRBV5-6
CASSFPGSGNTIYF
>TRBD2|TRBJ2-1|TRBV6-4
CASSVGLAAVNEQFF
>NA|TRBJ2-7|TRBV28
CAGRPTGTYEQYF
>TRBD2|TRBJ2-3|TRBV7-6
CASRQNGGAGTQYF
>NA|TRBJ1-2|TRBV5-1
CASSVASGGYGYTF
>NA|TRBJ2-5|TRBV5-1
CATTRGRGETQYF
>NA|TRBJ1-2|TRBV27
CASSLVRQGNYGYTF
>NA|TRBJ2-2|TRBV7-2
CASSTLGSTGELFF
>TRBD1|TRBJ1-1|TRBV6-5
CASSSNELTGGTEAFF
>NA|TRBJ1-3|TRBV29-1
CSVDSGGSGNTIYF
>TRBD1|TRBJ1-1|TRBV7-9
CASSLGADRVTEAFF